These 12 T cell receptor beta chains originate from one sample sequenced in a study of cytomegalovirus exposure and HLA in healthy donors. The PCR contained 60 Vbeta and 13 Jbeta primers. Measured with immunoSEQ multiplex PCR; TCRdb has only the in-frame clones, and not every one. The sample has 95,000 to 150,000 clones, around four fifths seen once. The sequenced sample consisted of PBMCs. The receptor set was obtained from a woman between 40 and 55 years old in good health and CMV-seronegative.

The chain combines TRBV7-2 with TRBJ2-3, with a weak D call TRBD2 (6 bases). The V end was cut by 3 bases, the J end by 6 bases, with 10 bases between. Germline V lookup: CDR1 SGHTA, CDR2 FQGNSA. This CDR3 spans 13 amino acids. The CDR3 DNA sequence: TGTGCCAGCAGCTTTCGCGGGATGGATACGCAGTATTTT. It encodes CASSFRGMDTQYF.

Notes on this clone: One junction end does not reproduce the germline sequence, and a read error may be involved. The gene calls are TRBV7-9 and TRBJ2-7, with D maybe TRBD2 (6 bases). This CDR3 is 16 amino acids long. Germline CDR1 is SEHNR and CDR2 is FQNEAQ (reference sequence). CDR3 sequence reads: CSSSQGKGLSFYEQYF. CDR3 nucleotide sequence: TGTTCCAGCAGCCAAGGAAAGGGACTTTCTTTCTACGAGCAGTACTTC.

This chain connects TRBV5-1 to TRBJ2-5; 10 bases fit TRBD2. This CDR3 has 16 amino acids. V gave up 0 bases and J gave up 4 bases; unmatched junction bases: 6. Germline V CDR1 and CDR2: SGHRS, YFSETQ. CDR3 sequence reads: CASSLASLAGAETQYF. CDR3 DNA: TGCGCCAGCAGCTTGGCCTCGCTAGCGGGGGCAGAGACCCAGTACTTC. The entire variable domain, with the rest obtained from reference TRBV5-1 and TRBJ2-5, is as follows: KAGVTQTPRYLIKTRGQQVTLSCSPISGHRSVSWYQQTPGQGLQFLFEYFSETQRNKGNFPGRFSGRQFSNSRSEMNVSTLELGDSALYLCASSLASLAGAETQYFGPGTRLLVL.

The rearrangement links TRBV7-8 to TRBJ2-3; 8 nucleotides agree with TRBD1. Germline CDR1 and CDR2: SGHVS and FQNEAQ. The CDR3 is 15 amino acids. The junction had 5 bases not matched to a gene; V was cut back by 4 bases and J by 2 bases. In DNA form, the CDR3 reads TGTGCCAGCAGCTCCTCCAGGGGGCACACAGATACGCAGTATTTT. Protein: CASSSSRGHTDTQYF.

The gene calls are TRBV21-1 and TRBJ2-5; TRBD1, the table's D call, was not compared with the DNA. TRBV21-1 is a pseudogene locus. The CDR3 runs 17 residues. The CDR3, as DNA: TGTGCCAGCAGCAAAAAGTCCCCCGGACATACTCAAGAGACCCAGTACTTC. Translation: CASSKKSPGHTQETQYF.

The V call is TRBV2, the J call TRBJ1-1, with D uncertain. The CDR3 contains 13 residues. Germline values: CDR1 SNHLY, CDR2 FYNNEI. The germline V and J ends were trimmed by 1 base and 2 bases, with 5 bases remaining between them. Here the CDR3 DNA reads TGTGCCAGCAGTGAAGTTCCTAACACTGAAGCTTTCTTT. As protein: CASSEVPNTEAFF.

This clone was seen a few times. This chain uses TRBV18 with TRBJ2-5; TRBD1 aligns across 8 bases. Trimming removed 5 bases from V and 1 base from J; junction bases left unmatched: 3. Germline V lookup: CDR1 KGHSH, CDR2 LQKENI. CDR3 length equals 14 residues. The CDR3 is CASSIQGGQETQYF. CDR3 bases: TGTGCCAGCTCAATACAGGGGGGCCAAGAGACCCAGTACTTC. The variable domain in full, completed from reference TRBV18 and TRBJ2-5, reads NAGVMQNPRHLVRRRGQEARLRCSPMKGHSHVYWYRQLPEEGLKFMVYLQKENIIDESGMPKERFSAEFPKEGPSILRIQQVVRGDSAAYFCASSIQGGQETQYFGPGTRLLVL.

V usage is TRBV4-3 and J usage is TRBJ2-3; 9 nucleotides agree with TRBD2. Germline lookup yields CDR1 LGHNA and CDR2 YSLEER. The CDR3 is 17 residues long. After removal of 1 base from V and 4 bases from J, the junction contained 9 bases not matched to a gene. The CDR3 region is CASSQGSGAGGADTQYF. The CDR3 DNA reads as TGCGCCAGCAGCCAAGGTTCTGGGGCGGGAGGGGCAGATACGCAGTATTTT.

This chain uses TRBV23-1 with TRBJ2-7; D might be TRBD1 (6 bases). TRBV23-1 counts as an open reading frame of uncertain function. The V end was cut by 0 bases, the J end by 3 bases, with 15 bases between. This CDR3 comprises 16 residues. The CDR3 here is CASSQSSLDSRYEQYF. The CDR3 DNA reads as TGCGCCAGCAGTCAATCTAGCTTGGACAGTCGCTACGAGCAGTACTTC.

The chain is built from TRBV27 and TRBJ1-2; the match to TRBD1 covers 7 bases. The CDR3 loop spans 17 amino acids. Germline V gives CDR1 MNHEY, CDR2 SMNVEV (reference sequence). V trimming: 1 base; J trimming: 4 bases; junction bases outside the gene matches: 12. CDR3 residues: CASSLYSRGTPSYGYTF. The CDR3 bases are TGTGCCAGCAGTTTATATTCCAGGGGGACCCCATCCTATGGCTACACCTTC.

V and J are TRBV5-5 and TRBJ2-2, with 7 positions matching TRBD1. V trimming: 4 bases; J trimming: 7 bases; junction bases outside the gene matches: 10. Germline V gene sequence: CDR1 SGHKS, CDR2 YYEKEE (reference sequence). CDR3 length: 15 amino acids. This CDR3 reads CASSQKTGLDGELFF. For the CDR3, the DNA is TGTGCCAGCAGCCAGAAGACAGGGTTAGACGGGGAGCTGTTTTTT.

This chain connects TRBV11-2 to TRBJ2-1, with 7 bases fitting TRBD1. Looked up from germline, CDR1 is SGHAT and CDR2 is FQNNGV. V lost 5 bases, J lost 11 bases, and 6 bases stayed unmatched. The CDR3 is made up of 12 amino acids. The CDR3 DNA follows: TGTGCCAGCAGCGGCCCAGGGGGAAAGCAGTTCTTC. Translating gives CASSGPGGKQFF.